The rows below give T cell receptor beta chains drawn from one sample of a study of blood T cell repertoires in COVID-19. The method was immunoSEQ multiplex PCR; TCRdb's version includes in-frame clones alone and lacks a portion of them. The sample lists 200,000 to 250,000 clones, around four fifths occurring once. Material for sequencing was peripheral blood. These receptors were obtained from a middle-aged man with active or convalescent COVID-19. The CDR3 runs from the conserved cysteine through the conserved F or W. D genes are given only for firm matches. Clone size is stated in some rows and not others, as once, few, many or a class when expanded.

>-|TRBV27|TRBJ1-1|TRBD1
TGTGCCAGCAGTATCCCGGGACAGGGGAAGACTGAAGCTTTCTTT
CASSIPGQGKTEAFF
>few|TRBV6-5|TRBJ2-5|-
TGTGCCGGGCACAGGGACCGAGAGACCCAGTACTTC
CAGHRDRETQYF
>-|TRBV10-2|TRBJ1-1|TRBD1
TGCGCCAGCAGTGACCTACAGGGGGGCACTGAAGCTTTCTTT
CASSDLQGGTEAFF
>-|TRBV5-1|TRBJ2-7|-
TGCGCCAGCAGCAACCCGACAGGCTACGAGCAGTACTTC
CASSNPTGYEQYF
>-|TRBV9|TRBJ2-1|TRBD2
TGTGCCAGCAGCTTAGGACTAGCCAATGAGCAGTTCTTC
CASSLGLANEQFF
>-|TRBV4-1|TRBJ2-7|TRBD2
TGCGCCAGCAGCCAAGAGTTAGCGGGGGGTCTCGAGCAGTACTTC
CASSQELAGGLEQYF
>-|TRBV30|TRBJ2-7|-
TGTGCCTGGAGTTTCGCCGGAGGAAACGAGCAGTACTTC
CAWSFAGGNEQYF
>-|TRBV28|TRBJ2-2|-
TGTGCCAGCACCCCGCCCGACAGAGCACCCGGGGAGCTGTTTTTT
CASTPPDRAPGELFF
>-|TRBV28|TRBJ2-3|TRBD2
TGTGCCAGCAGTTCCGGACTAGCGGGGAACACAGATACGCAGTATTTT
CASSSGLAGNTDTQYF
>-|TRBV10-2|TRBJ1-2|TRBD1
TGCGCCAGCAGCGGAGACAGGGGGTACTATGGCTACACCTTC
CASSGDRGYYGYTF
>-|TRBV9|TRBJ2-6|-
TGTGCCAGCAGCGTATCCAGGGCTTACTCTGGGGCCAACGTCCTGACTTTC
CASSVSRAYSGANVLTF
>-|TRBV7-9|TRBJ1-1|-
TGTGCCAGCAGCTTAACTCCACTGCTGAATACTGAAGCTTTCTTT
CASSLTPLLNTEAFF
>-|TRBV5-1|TRBJ1-2|TRBD1
TGCGCCAGCAGCTGGGGACAGGGGTATGGCTACACCTTC
CASSWGQGYGYTF
>-|TRBV2|TRBJ2-1|-
TGTGCCAGCAGAACCCCGGGACACCGGCACAATGAGCAGTTCTTC
CASRTPGHRHNEQFF
>-|TRBV28|TRBJ1-4|-
TGTGCCAGCAGTTTAGCACAGAATAATGAAAAACTGTTTTTT
CASSLAQNNEKLFF
>-|TRBV4-1|TRBJ2-1|TRBD2
TGCGCCAGCAGCCAAGGAAGGGGCACGCGGGGGGGCAATGAGCAGTTCTTC
CASSQGRGTRGGNEQFF
>-|TRBV5-1|TRBJ2-3|-
TGCGCCAGCAGCTTGGCCTTGGATACGCAGTATTTT
CASSLALDTQYF
>-|TRBV9|TRBJ2-1|TRBD2
TGTGCCAGCAGCGTAGTACCCGAGCGGGGGTCCTCCTACAATGAGCAGTTCTTC
CASSVVPERGSSYNEQFF
>-|TRBV10-3|TRBJ2-3|TRBD1
TGTGCCATCAGAGACAGGGGGCAAGGAGATACGCAGTATTTT
CAIRDRGQGDTQYF
>-|TRBV10-3|TRBJ1-3|-
TGTGCCATCAGCCAGACGGAGGAGGGAAACACCATATATTTT
CAISQTEEGNTIYF
>-|TRBV19|TRBJ1-5|-
TGTGCCAGTAGTCGACGGGACATGGATAGCAATCAGCCCCAGCATTTT
CASSRRDMDSNQPQHF
>-|TRBV10-3|TRBJ2-7|-
TGTGCCATCGGAGGGGGCCAGGCCCGCTACGAGCAGTACTTC
CAIGGGQARYEQYF
>few|TRBV24-1|TRBJ2-2|-
TGTGCCACCAGAGCTCGAGGACAGCCCGGGGAGCTGTTTTTT
CATRARGQPGELFF
>once|TRBV7-9|TRBJ2-7|TRBD2
TGTGCCAGCAGCGTTAGTGGCCTCGGGACTAGCTCCTACGAGCAGTACTTC
CASSVSGLGTSSYEQYF
>many|TRBV4-1|TRBJ1-1|-
TGCGCCAGCAGCCAAGCCGTGGCAGGCGGGACTGAAGCTTTCTTT
CASSQAVAGGTEAFF
>many|TRBV28|TRBJ1-1|-
TGTGCCAGCAGTTTGGGCAGGGAACATGAAGCTTTCTTT
CASSLGREHEAFF